This note documents a single TCR beta chain sequence. The antigen it recognizes is unknown. Nothing much larger sits one base from this clone, and base qualities are not available. The time point label, read with the paper, signifies: about 28 days (+/-7) after the second vaccine dose. AZD1222 recipients given second doses at about 4 weeks or at about 12 weeks were pooled, since spike-specific TCR depth and breadth were not found to differ between the two schedules. Vaccinee samples were obtained from the UK trials COV001 and COV002, which included a single-blind randomized controlled phase 2/3 trial of AZD1222 (ChAdOx1 nCoV-19) in healthy adults. Trial participant PBMC samples were collected at day 0 and day 28 after the second dose for TCRbeta chain sequencing. This record comes from a study of T cell responses to AZD1222 COVID-19 vaccine (dated by TCRdb to about 2021). About the investigation overall: A total of 233 trial participants underwent TCR sequencing, of whom roughly 210 had received two doses of AZD1222 and roughly 26 had received two doses of the MenACWY control vaccine. Enrollment into the trials was organized by age into subgroups of 18-55, 56-69 and 70-plus years, and those subgroups contained roughly 150, 30 and 60 TCR-sequenced participants, respectively. Points the paper makes about the study in general: Conclusions about previously exposed vaccinees are limited, since just a handful of AZD1222 recipients were seropositive for SARS-CoV-2 at baseline. In the small 56-69-year group, the increase in depth fell short of significance, most likely because of low power. Epitopes outside the regions mutated in the B.1.351 and B.1.1.7 variants were reportedly recognized by nearly half of the unique spike-specific TCRs. Most participants were white British and females outnumbered males, and the authors suggested that clonal diversity may have been underestimated. The whole spike protein was spanned by vaccine-associated CD4 TCRs, and dominant responses were seen in regions 160-218 and 743-854. Because no samples from the day 14 peak response were available, repertoires could be characterized only after the peak T cell response. After two AZD1222 doses, both the breadth and the depth of spike-specific TCRs were significantly higher than at day 0 and than in MenACWY recipients.

V and J lose 5 bases and 4 bases, and a span of 12 bases separates them. The cysteine opens and the phenylalanine closes a CDR3 of 14 amino acids. Solely the CDR3 DNA is kept, with 42 bases framed from the first base. According to the germline V gene, CDR1 reads SGHVS and CDR2 reads FQNEAQ. The CDR3 regions of human TCRbeta chains were subjected to immunosequencing. Per the original workflow: TCRs in the repertoires were compared against a reference library of SARS-CoV-2-specific TCRs that had been generated with the MIRA antigen-specificity platform. Breadth meant the fraction of unique TCRs that were SARS-CoV-2-associated, whereas depth meant the fraction of total T cells that were SARS-CoV-2-associated. Using the MIRA data, every spike-specific TCR was mapped to the spike region that the TCR reacted to and assigned to either a CD4 or a CD8 class. Log10-transformed breadth and depth values were compared by one-way ANOVA with Sidak's multiple comparisons tests. Sourced from immuneACCESS, this table was stored by TCRdb with only in-frame sequences that have V and J called. A share of the clones is absent; for the studies checked, an unresolved V gene accounts for under half, and the remainder has no known explanation. V and J calls and clone size are those listed in that table; D and trimming were worked out from the DNA. In this sample the table shows some 56,000 clones, about 88% of which occur a single time. The ten largest account for under 6.5% of the sample.

This sample comprised peripheral blood, obtained 28 days after the second AZD1222 dose. This TCR was sampled from an adult who received the AZD1222 COVID-19 vaccine. The rearrangement joined TRBV7-8 to TRBJ1-5; a tentative D match to TRBD1 spans 6 bases. The DNA sequence is as follows: TGTGCCAGCAGCGGGCCACAGGGAAATCAGCCCCAGCATTTT. Its translation reads: CASSGPQGNQPQHF.